The 6 T cell receptor beta chains given below trace back to one sample, sequenced in a study of blood T cell repertoires in COVID-19. Clones were read by immunoSEQ multiplex PCR, and TCRdb kept only the in-frame ones, dropping some. The table includes 200,000 to 300,000 clones, around 90% detected once. Source material: peripheral blood. Receptors originate from a woman aged 40 to 49 who had recovered from COVID-19.

This clone was counted once. The chain uses TRBV4-3 and TRBJ2-7, with TRBD2 as a possible D gene (6 bases). Trimming removed 4 bases from V and 3 bases from J, with 16 bases in between. Germline V gene sequence: CDR1 LGHNA, CDR2 YSLEER. The CDR3 totals 15 residues. CDR3 nucleotide sequence: TGCGCCAGCAGCCGGGGTGGCGGGAAGGTCTACGAGCAGTACTTC. Translating gives CASSRGGGKVYEQYF.

This clone was seen a handful of times. V and J are TRBV30 and TRBJ1-5, with D possibly TRBD1 on 6 matching bases. CDR1 is GTSNPN, CDR2 SVGIG, per germline (reference sequence). Trimming stripped 0 bases from V and 9 bases from J, with 12 bases between. CDR3 size: 13 residues. The CDR3 DNA is TGTGCCTGGAGTGTACAGGGCCCTGGGCCCCAGCATTTT. Protein sequence: CAWSVQGPGPQHF. The variable domain in full, with the rest retrieved from reference TRBV30 and TRBJ1-5, is SQTIHQWPATLVQPVGSPLSLECTVEGTSNPNLYWYRQAAGRGLQLLFYSVGIGQISSEVPQNLSASRPQDRQFILSSKKLLLSDSGFYLCAWSVQGPGPQHFGDGTRLSIL.

The V call is TRBV5-1, the J call TRBJ2-3; tentatively, D is TRBD2 (6 bases). V was pared by 8 bases and J by 1 base, with 14 bases between. CDR1 is SGHRS and CDR2 is YFSETQ in the germline V gene. The CDR3 contains 14 residues. The CDR3 bases are TGCGCCAGTGCGACGGGAGCCGGCACAGATACGCAGTATTTT. Residues: CASATGAGTDTQYF. The full variable domain, completed using reference TRBV5-1 and TRBJ2-3, is KAGVTQTPRYLIKTRGQQVTLSCSPISGHRSVSWYQQTPGQGLQFLFEYFSETQRNKGNFPGRFSGRQFSNSRSEMNVSTLELGDSALYLCASATGAGTDTQYFGPGTRLTVL.

V and J are TRBV7-8 and TRBJ1-5; D uncertain. Trimming removed 1 base from V and 6 bases from J, with 22 bases in between. This CDR3 contains 18 residues. CDR1 and CDR2 (germline): SGHVS, FQNEAQ. CDR3 loop: CASSLGAGMGMAFQPQHF. The CDR3 DNA follows: TGTGCCAGCAGCTTAGGGGCGGGGATGGGGATGGCCTTTCAGCCCCAGCATTTT.

This clone was seen a single time. The chain carries TRBV5-4 and TRBJ1-4, with D perhaps matching TRBD1 (6 bases). The CDR3 length is 16 residues. The ends were cut back, 3 bases at V and 4 bases at J, with 16 bases in the middle. Germline lookup yields CDR1 SGHNT and CDR2 YYREEE (reference sequence). CDR3 bases: TGTGCCAGCAGCTCCGAAGGGGGGGCGGGTAATGAAAAACTGTTTTTT. The encoded protein is CASSSEGGAGNEKLFF.

This clone was counted once. CDR3 sequence reads: CSASGAAGSGNTIYF. The CDR3 bases are TGCAGTGCTAGTGGGGCAGCCGGCTCTGGAAACACCATATATTTT. This chain uses TRBV20-1 with TRBJ1-3, with a weak D call TRBD1 (5 bases). Between the trimmed V and J ends, which lost 3 bases and 0 bases, there was a span of 12 bases. Germline assignment: CDR1 DFQATT and CDR2 SNEGSKA (reference sequence). This CDR3 has 15 residues.